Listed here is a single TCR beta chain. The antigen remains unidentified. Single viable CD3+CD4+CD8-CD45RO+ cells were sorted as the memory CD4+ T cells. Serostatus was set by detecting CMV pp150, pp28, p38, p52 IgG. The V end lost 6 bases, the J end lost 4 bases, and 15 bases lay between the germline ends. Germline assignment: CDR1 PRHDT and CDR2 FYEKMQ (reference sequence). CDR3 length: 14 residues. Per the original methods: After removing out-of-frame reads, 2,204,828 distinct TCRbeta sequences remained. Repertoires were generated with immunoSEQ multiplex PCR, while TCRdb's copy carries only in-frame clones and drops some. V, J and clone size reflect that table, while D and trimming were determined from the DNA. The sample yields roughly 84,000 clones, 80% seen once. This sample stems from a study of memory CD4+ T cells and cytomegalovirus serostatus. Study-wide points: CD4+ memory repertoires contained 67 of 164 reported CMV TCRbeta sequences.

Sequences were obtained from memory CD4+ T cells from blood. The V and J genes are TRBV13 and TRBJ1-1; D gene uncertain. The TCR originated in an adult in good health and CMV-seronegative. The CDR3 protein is CASRTPAGLTEAFF. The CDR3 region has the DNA TGTGCCAGCAGGACCCCGGCAGGTCTCACTGAAGCTTTCTTT.